This entry features one T cell receptor (beta chain) sequence. The antigen is not known. TCR beta CDR3 sequences were amplified from RNA transcripts. RT-PCR in the first round (using the HTBI primer set) targeted the TCR CDR3. TCRdb ran MiXCR on the multiplex PCR reads and lists one entry per CDR3 protein. The table lists hundreds of thousands of distinct CDR3 sequences, approximately 15% of them singletons. These data belong to a study of T cells in Graves' hyperthyroidism and ophthalmopathy. Study observations and caveats: Ophthalmopathy, as predicted by the model, came a median 6.5 months after the prediction. Expanded thyroid clonotypes (above 0.001) were mostly also found in blood.

The definition of stable Graves' hyperthyroidism was no ophthalmopathy progression within 18 months. PBMCs were derived from about 10 ml fresh peripheral blood. The sequencing sample was made of blood. This sequence originates from a woman in her late teens or twenties with Graves' hyperthyroidism.

The CDR3 spells CASSQGARRSYNEQFF. CDR3 in DNA: TGCGCCAGCAGCCAAGGGGCCAGACGCTCCTACAATGAGCAGTTCTTC. This rearrangement joins TRBV4-1 to TRBJ2-1; D gene uncertain. CDR3 length: 16 residues. The germline V gene has CDR1 MGHRA and CDR2 YSYEKL. Trimming left V 1 base short and J 0 bases short, with 10 bases between.